The 26 T cell receptor beta chains below come from one sample, sequenced in a study of post-analysis software for immune sequencing data. The antigens for these receptors are not known. Study-wide points: About five TRBV segments appeared more often in patients than in controls, and TRBV5-6, TRBV5-1 and TRBV20-1 were among these.

The TCR beta cDNA libraries contained unique molecular identifiers. TCRdb recomputed calls from the PCR reads with MiXCR, one row per CDR3 protein. Of roughly 600,000 distinct CDR3 sequences listed, around 40% are singletons. Material for sequencing was blood. Receptors originate from a girl aged 10 to 17 with multiple sclerosis.

The chain is built from TRBV7-9 and TRBJ1-4; D is perhaps TRBD1 (5 bases). Germline lookup yields CDR1 SEHNR and CDR2 FQNEAQ (reference sequence). The CDR3 is 16 residues long. Trimming cost V 1 base and J 7 bases, with 16 bases left between them. The CDR3 DNA is TGTGCCAGCAGCTTAGTGCGCGGGGCGCAAGGTGAAAAACTGTTTTTT. Its protein product is CASSLVRGAQGEKLFF.

This clonotype was detected only a few times. The chain is built from TRBV7-9 and TRBJ2-1; D gene unclear. Germline V CDR1 and CDR2: SEHNR, FQNEAQ (reference sequence). The CDR3 runs 11 residues. Trimming stripped 5 bases from V and 9 bases from J, with 8 bases between. The CDR3 DNA reads TGTGCCAGCAGCCCCCCGAGTGAGCAGTTCTTC. The encoded protein is CASSPPSEQFF. Supplemented by reference TRBV7-9 and TRBJ2-1, the full variable domain reads DTGVSQNPRHKITKRGQNVTFRCDPISEHNRLYWYRQTLGQGPEFLTYFQNEAQLEKSRLLSDRFSAERPKGSFSTLEIQRTEQGDSAMYLCASSPPSEQFFGPGTRLTVL.

J is TRBJ2-1 and V is TRBV20-1; D is undetermined. The CDR3 totals 14 residues. The V end lost 3 bases, the J end lost 0 bases, and 9 bases lay between the germline ends. Germline V gives CDR1 DFQATT, CDR2 SNEGSKA (reference sequence). CDR3 sequence (DNA): TGCAGTGCTAGTAGCCCGAGCTCCTACAATGAGCAGTTCTTC. Its protein product is CSASSPSSYNEQFF.

This clonotype was detected only a few times. The chain recombines TRBV10-3 with TRBJ2-7, with D possibly being TRBD2 (6 bases). The CDR3 spans 13 residues. V gave up 8 bases and J gave up 2 bases, with 13 bases separating them. Looked up from germline, CDR1 is ENHRY and CDR2 is SYGVKD. CDR3 residues: CAISEGKAYEQYF. DNA for the CDR3: TGTGCCATCTCGGAGGGAAAAGCCTACGAGCAGTACTTC.

This clonotype occurred once. The CDR3 spells CASSLKGAGGPIYEQYF. For the CDR3, the DNA is TGCGCCAGCAGCTTGAAGGGGGCGGGAGGGCCGATCTACGAGCAGTACTTC. The J gene is TRBJ2-7, the V gene TRBV5-1; 9 bases are shared with TRBD2. Trimming took 1 base from V and 3 from J; bases not matched to a gene: 11. CDR1 is SGHRS, CDR2 YFSETQ, per germline. This CDR3 comprises 17 residues.

The chain combines TRBV3-1 with TRBJ1-2; D uncertain. Looked up from germline, CDR1 is LGHDT and CDR2 is YNNKEL (reference sequence). V shed 0 bases and J shed 4 bases, with 9 bases lying between them. The CDR3 has 14 amino acids. The CDR3 sequence: CASSQDQGIYGYTF. CDR3 in DNA: TGTGCCAGCAGCCAAGATCAAGGGATCTATGGCTACACCTTC.

The chain links TRBV9 to TRBJ1-2; possibly TRBD1 for D (5 bases). Germline CDR1 is SGDLS and CDR2 is YYNGEE. The V gene lost 3 bases and the J gene lost 2 bases, with 17 bases spanning the gap. The CDR3 extends over 16 amino acids. The CDR3 coding sequence is TGTGCCAGCAGCGCACCTGCCGGGACCCAGAACTATGGCTACACCTTC. Amino acid sequence: CASSAPAGTQNYGYTF.

The J gene is TRBJ1-2, the V gene TRBV5-1, with D tentatively TRBD1 (5 bases). The V gene's germline CDR1 is SGHRS and CDR2 YFSETQ. The CDR3 has 13 amino acids. V dropped 3 bases and J dropped 6 bases, with 12 bases sitting between them. In DNA, the CDR3 is TGCGCCAGCAGCTCCGGGACCGCCCATGGCTACACCTTC. Its translation is CASSSGTAHGYTF.

The chain links TRBV20-1 to TRBJ2-5; D might be TRBD2 (6 bases). Germline CDR1 DFQATT, CDR2 SNEGSKA (reference sequence). The CDR3 length is 13 residues. The ends were cut back, 3 bases at V and 5 bases at J, with 13 bases in the middle. CDR3 region: CSASSAGRETQYF. Here the CDR3 DNA reads TGCAGTGCTAGCTCCGCAGGGAGGGAGACCCAGTACTTC.

This clonotype was seen a few times. The chain employs TRBV5-1 and TRBJ1-2, with TRBD1 matching 8 bases. The CDR3 is made up of 15 amino acids. Per the germline V gene, CDR1 is SGHRS and CDR2 is YFSETQ. Germline trimming cut 3 bases from V and 3 bases from J; bases unmatched to any gene: 7. The CDR3 sequence is CASSYRTGMDYGYTF. As DNA, the CDR3 is TGCGCCAGCAGCTATAGGACAGGGATGGACTATGGCTACACCTTC.

This clonotype was counted only a few times. The chain uses TRBV6-5 and TRBJ2-3; 9 bases fit TRBD2. The length of the CDR3 is 19 residues. CDR1 and CDR2 from the germline V gene are MNHEY and SVGAGI. The V segment lost 2 bases and the J segment 1 base; nucleotides outside the gene matches: 13. CDR3 residues: CASSYGTPLAGVGTDTQYF. CDR3 DNA: TGTGCCAGCAGTTACGGGACACCATTAGCGGGAGTCGGCACAGATACGCAGTATTTT.

The chain has TRBV7-8 and TRBJ2-7; 10 bases map to TRBD1. The junction had 11 bases not matched to a gene; V was cut back by 6 bases and J by 3 bases. CDR3 length: 16 amino acids. CDR1 and CDR2 (germline): SGHVS, FQNEAQ. CDR3 protein: CASSGTPGQGFYEQYF. DNA for the CDR3: TGTGCCAGCAGTGGCACCCCGGGACAGGGGTTCTACGAGCAGTACTTC.

This clonotype was seen only a few times. The chain carries TRBV12-3 or TRBV12-4 and TRBJ2-5, with D hard to call. The V end was cut by 1 base, the J end by 4 bases, with 7 bases between. CDR3 length: 13 amino acids. The CDR3 bases are TGTGCCAGCAGTTTAGGGATGGGAGAGACCCAGTACTTC. Protein: CASSLGMGETQYF.

Only a few counts were recorded for this clonotype. V is TRBV6-4 and J is TRBJ1-2; D gene ambiguous. The CDR3 is 14 residues long. Germline lookup yields CDR1 MRHNA and CDR2 SNTAGT. V lost 3 bases, J lost 8 bases, and 16 bases lay in between. The CDR3, as DNA: TGTGCCAGCAGTGAAGATGCTAACCTCGGCGGCTACACCTTC. Its translation is CASSEDANLGGYTF.

The chain employs TRBV5-1 and TRBJ2-2; 7 bases are shared with TRBD2. The CDR3 runs to 15 residues. Germline assignment: CDR1 SGHRS and CDR2 YFSETQ. The V and J ends lost 3 bases and 4 bases, in that order; junction bases with no gene match: 6. The CDR3 spells CASSSREDGTGELFF. The CDR3 bases are TGCGCCAGCAGCTCACGGGAGGATGGCACCGGGGAGCTGTTTTTT.

The J gene is TRBJ2-7, the V gene TRBV9, with D tentatively TRBD2 (5 bases). Germline loops: CDR1 SGDLS, CDR2 YYNGEE. Trimming shortened V by 0 bases and J by 3 bases, and 10 bases separated the two germline ends. The CDR3 loop spans 14 amino acids. The CDR3: CASSVEEADYEQYF. CDR3 bases: TGTGCCAGCAGCGTAGAGGAAGCGGACTACGAGCAGTACTTC.

This clonotype has a handful of counts. V is TRBV20-1 and J is TRBJ2-1, with 8 positions matching TRBD2. With V trimmed by 3 bases and J by 1 base, 11 bases remained unmatched. In germline, CDR1 is DFQATT, CDR2 SNEGSKA (reference sequence). This CDR3 is built from 17 residues. CDR3 sequence: CSASPQEAGVSYNEQFF. In nucleotides, the CDR3 is TGCAGTGCTAGCCCCCAAGAAGCGGGGGTATCCTACAATGAGCAGTTCTTC.

This clonotype was counted once. The chain joins TRBV12-3 or TRBV12-4 to TRBJ1-2; TRBD1 matches 7 bases. The CDR3 covers 13 residues. The CDR3 sequence is CVSRRGLGYGYTF. The CDR3 coding sequence is TGTGTCAGTCGGAGGGGGCTAGGATATGGCTACACCTTC.

This clonotype was detected many times. The chain has TRBV10-3 and TRBJ2-1; 11 bases are a match to TRBD2. The V gene end was trimmed by 5 bases and the J gene end by 0 bases; junction bases not matched to a gene: 9. CDR1 and CDR2 from the germline V gene are ENHRY and SYGVKD. The length of the CDR3 is 18 residues. The CDR3 sequence: CAISPISGRGSSYNEQFF. In DNA form, the CDR3 reads TGTGCCATCAGTCCTATTAGCGGGAGGGGGAGCTCCTACAATGAGCAGTTCTTC.

The rearrangement links TRBV7-7 to TRBJ1-1; no clear D gene. CDR1 and CDR2 from the germline V gene are SSHAT and FNYEAQ (reference sequence). The CDR3 loop spans 15 amino acids. Deletions cut 5 bases from V and 6 bases from J, with 19 bases between. CDR3 residues: CASSPAMSGSAEAFF. Written as DNA, the CDR3 is TGTGCCAGCAGCCCTGCCATGAGTGGGTCAGCTGAAGCTTTCTTT.

The chain is built from TRBV21-1 and TRBJ2-6; no DNA check was done on the table's D call, TRBD1. TRBV21-1 has pseudogene status. This CDR3 contains 18 residues. The CDR3 DNA sequence: TGTGCCAGCAGCAGTGTTGGACAGGGGTTACCTGGGGCCAACGTCCTGACTTTC. It encodes CASSSVGQGLPGANVLTF.

This clonotype has just a few counts. Mismatch with germline at one junction end may stem from a read error. The chain joins TRBV9 to TRBJ2-1, with unresolved D. The CDR3 length is 15 residues. Germline loops: CDR1 SGDLS, CDR2 YYNGEE. Written as DNA, the CDR3 is TGTGCCAGCAGTGTAGGGTTGAGCTCCTACAATGAGCAGTTCTTC. The encoded protein is CASSVGLSSYNEQFF. Variable domain in full (rest from reference TRBV9 and TRBJ2-1): DSGVTQTPKHLITATGQRVTLRCSPRSGDLSVYWYQQSLDQGLQFLIQYYNGEERAKGNILERFSAQQFPDLHSELNLSSLELGDSALYFCASSVGLSSYNEQFFGPGTRLTVL.

The rearrangement links TRBV5-1 to TRBJ2-3; D possibly corresponds to TRBD2 (6 bases). Germline CDR1 and CDR2: SGHRS and YFSETQ. The CDR3 sequence is 12 residues long. Trimming left V 4 bases short and J 9 bases short, with 12 bases between. DNA of the CDR3: TGCGCCAGCAGCCGGTTGGCGGGAACGCAGTATTTT. Protein sequence: CASSRLAGTQYF.

This clonotype appeared a few times. The rearrangement joins TRBV27 to TRBJ2-4; 9 bases align to TRBD1. The J call is uncertain, as TRBJ2-7 better fits the DNA end. This CDR3 is 18 amino acids long. Germline assignment: CDR1 MNHEY and CDR2 SMNVEV (reference sequence). This CDR3 reads CASRPLTGGALRPYEQYF. CDR3 nucleotides: TGTGCCAGCAGGCCTCTTACAGGGGGCGCACTCCGACCCTACGAGCAGTACTTC.

The rearrangement joins TRBV5-1 to TRBJ2-5; D is unclear. Trimming took off 4 bases at V and 1 base at J, with 8 bases between the two ends. Per germline, CDR1 SGHRS and CDR2 YFSETQ. The CDR3 runs to 13 residues. The CDR3 here is CASSPISQETQYF. The CDR3 region has the DNA TGCGCCAGCAGCCCCATCAGCCAAGAGACCCAGTACTTC. The full variable domain, its missing parts supplied by reference TRBV5-1 and TRBJ2-5, is KAGVTQTPRYLIKTRGQQVTLSCSPISGHRSVSWYQQTPGQGLQFLFEYFSETQRNKGNFPGRFSGRQFSNSRSEMNVSTLELGDSALYLCASSPISQETQYFGPGTRLLVL.

This clonotype was detected ten times or more. V and J are TRBV7-9 and TRBJ2-3; D remains ambiguous. CDR1 and CDR2 (germline): SEHNR, FQNEAQ (reference sequence). The CDR3 has 14 residues. V gave up 5 bases and J gave up 0 bases, with 9 bases separating them. DNA for the CDR3: TGTGCCAGCAGCCTCCTTGGGAGCACAGATACGCAGTATTTT. Its translation: CASSLLGSTDTQYF.